One and the same sample provided the 24 T cell receptor beta chains below, sequenced in a study of cytomegalovirus exposure and HLA in healthy donors (dated by TCRdb to the late 2010s). The library was made by the immunoSEQ multiplex PCR assay. A mixture of 60 forward primers for TCR Vbeta segments and 13 reverse primers for TCR Jbeta segments was used in the multiplex PCR. As stored in TCRdb, this immuneACCESS dataset retains in-frame rearrangements with V and J assigned. A fraction of the clones does not appear; measured against another copy, unresolved V genes explain less than half of the discrepancy, and the remainder lacks a known reason. In this sample the table shows about 93,000 clones, roughly four fifths of which occur a single time. Jointly, the top ten make up around 3.8% of the sample. The sequencing sample was made of PBMCs. These receptors all stem from a man in his fifties or sixties in good health and CMV-seronegative.

The chain carries TRBV4-1 and TRBJ2-1, with TRBD2 matching 10 bases. The V gene end was trimmed by 0 bases and the J gene end by 9 bases; junction bases not matched to a gene: 8. Per the germline V gene, CDR1 is MGHRA and CDR2 is YSYEKL. The CDR3 extends over 16 amino acids. DNA for the CDR3: TGCGCCAGCAGCCAAGACCCTAGCGGGAGACGGTCTGAGCAGTTCTTC. Its translation is CASSQDPSGRRSEQFF.

The chain carries TRBV2 and TRBJ2-3; 11 bases are a match to TRBD2. CDR1 is SNHLY and CDR2 is FYNNEI in the germline V gene. This CDR3 has 14 residues. The V and J ends lost 7 bases and 8 bases, in that order; junction bases with no gene match: 8. CDR3 region: CASNPSGRYGTQYF. The CDR3 nucleotides are TGTGCCAGCAATCCTAGCGGGAGGTACGGTACGCAGTATTTT. Full variable domain (rest looked up from reference TRBV2 and TRBJ2-3): EPEVTQTPSHQVTQMGQEVILRCVPISNHLYFYWYRQILGQKVEFLVSFYNNEISEKSEIFDDQFSVERPDGSNFTLKIRSTKLEDSAMYFCASNPSGRYGTQYFGPGTRLTVL.

This clone turned up a few times. The chain recombines TRBV27 with TRBJ1-2, with a tentative D call TRBD1 (6 bases). The CDR3 runs to 14 residues. In germline, CDR1 is MNHEY, CDR2 SMNVEV (reference sequence). Trimming removed 4 bases at V and 2 bases at J, with 11 bases between. The CDR3 loop is CASSSTTGNYGYTF. CDR3 in DNA: TGTGCCAGCAGTTCCACAACAGGGAACTATGGCTACACCTTC.

As DNA, the CDR3 is TGTGCCAGCAGTGAACAGGGTCAGGTCACTGAAGCTTTCTTT. Translation gives CASSEQGQVTEAFF. The chain carries TRBV6-1 and TRBJ1-1, with D maybe TRBD1 (5 bases). Trimming took 2 bases from V and 4 from J, leaving 11 bases between them. CDR3 length: 14 residues. Germline values: CDR1 MNHNS, CDR2 SASEGT.

V gene TRBV2 combines with J gene TRBJ1-5; 7 bases align to TRBD1. Germline trimming cut 6 bases from V and 4 bases from J; bases unmatched to any gene: 3. This CDR3 spans 13 amino acids. CDR1 SNHLY and CDR2 FYNNEI come from the germline V gene. The CDR3 DNA reads TGTGCCAGCAGGCGGGACAGTAATCAGCCCCAGCATTTT. It specifies CASRRDSNQPQHF.

The chain carries TRBV28 and TRBJ1-4, with TRBD1 identical over 7 bases. V was clipped by 6 bases and J by 3 bases; unmatched bases: 4. Germline V gene lookup returns CDR1 MDHEN and CDR2 SYDVKM. There are 14 residues in the CDR3. DNA of the CDR3: TGTGCCAGCAGACAGGGGCTGGCTAATGAAAAACTGTTTTTT. This encodes CASRQGLANEKLFF.

This chain uses TRBV19 with TRBJ2-1, with D maybe TRBD1 (5 bases). CDR1 LNHDA and CDR2 SQIVND come from the germline V gene (reference sequence). This CDR3 has 11 residues. The ends were cut back, 4 bases at V and 8 bases at J, with 6 bases in the middle. Written as DNA, the CDR3 is TGTGCCAGTAGTAGACAGCATGAGCAGTTCTTC. It translates to CASSRQHEQFF.

This clone is a singleton in its sample. V and J are TRBV19 and TRBJ1-5; 7 nucleotides match TRBD1. CDR3 length equals 14 residues. V shed 4 bases and J 3 bases; nucleotides not matched to a gene: 3. The germline V gene encodes CDR1 LNHDA and CDR2 SQIVND (reference sequence). CDR3 sequence reads: CASSTGGTNQPQHF. The CDR3 region has the DNA TGTGCCAGTAGTACAGGGGGGACCAATCAGCCCCAGCATTTT.

The DNA of the CDR3 is TGTGCCAGCAGTCTCAGACCGGGACAGGGTTACGAGCAGTACTTC. As protein: CASSLRPGQGYEQYF. The genes are TRBV27 and TRBJ2-7, with 9 bases that match TRBD1. Germline V gene sequence: CDR1 MNHEY, CDR2 SMNVEV (reference sequence). Trimming cost V 5 bases and J 4 bases; bases outside gene matches: 9. The CDR3 loop spans 15 amino acids.

The rearrangement links TRBV28 to TRBJ1-1; D might be TRBD1 (5 bases). Germline CDR1 MDHEN, CDR2 SYDVKM. The CDR3 covers 14 residues. Deletions cut 1 base from V and 5 bases from J, with 11 bases between. CDR3 sequence: CASSLSPGGTEAFF. DNA of the CDR3: TGTGCCAGCAGTTTATCGCCGGGGGGGACTGAAGCTTTCTTT.

This chain uses TRBV10-3 with TRBJ1-1; 9 bases map to TRBD1. Germline V gene data show CDR1 as ENHRY and CDR2 as SYGVKD. The CDR3 runs to 16 residues. J was trimmed by 4 bases and V by 10 bases; bases with no gene match: 16. The CDR3 loop is CATKGSGTGLSTEAFF. The CDR3 DNA is TGTGCCACCAAAGGGAGTGGGACAGGGCTTAGCACTGAAGCTTTCTTT.

This chain links TRBV27 with TRBJ1-5; possible D gene TRBD1, 6 bases. The CDR3 loop spans 17 amino acids. CDR1 and CDR2 (germline): MNHEY, SMNVEV (reference sequence). V was cut by 6 bases and J by 3 bases, with 21 bases left in between. CDR3 sequence reads: CASSYRGGIGTNQPQHF. The DNA for the CDR3 is TGTGCCAGCAGCTATAGGGGGGGCATTGGGACCAATCAGCCCCAGCATTTT.

This clone was observed a few times. V and J are TRBV6-5 and TRBJ2-7; 8 nucleotides match TRBD2. This CDR3 comprises 16 residues. V lost 3 bases to trimming and J lost 4 bases; unmatched junction nucleotides: 11. Germline lookup yields CDR1 MNHEY and CDR2 SVGAGI. The CDR3 is CASSYGLANRGYEQYF. As DNA, the CDR3 is TGTGCCAGCAGTTATGGACTAGCCAACCGAGGGTACGAGCAGTACTTC.

The J gene is TRBJ2-7, the V gene TRBV7-9; TRBD1 aligns across 9 bases. Trimming took 5 bases from V and 5 from J; bases not matched to a gene: 10. In germline, CDR1 is SEHNR, CDR2 FQNEAQ (reference sequence). CDR3 length equals 15 residues. CDR3 nucleotide sequence: TGTGCCAGCAGCGGTACCGGGACAGGGTACCACGAGCAGTACTTC. It codes for CASSGTGTGYHEQYF. The variable domain in full, with the rest retrieved from reference TRBV7-9 and TRBJ2-7, is DTGVSQNPRHKITKRGQNVTFRCDPISEHNRLYWYRQTLGQGPEFLTYFQNEAQLEKSRLLSDRFSAERPKGSFSTLEIQRTEQGDSAMYLCASSGTGTGYHEQYFGPGTRLTVT.

This sequence joins TRBV6-5 and TRBJ2-3; TRBD2 aligns across 7 bases. Trimming cost V 0 bases and J 0 bases; bases outside gene matches: 0. Per the germline V gene, CDR1 is MNHEY and CDR2 is SVGAGI. The CDR3 has 15 amino acids. The CDR3 DNA sequence: TGTGCCAGCAGTTACTCGGGGGGGAGCACAGATACGCAGTATTTT. Residues: CASSYSGGSTDTQYF.

The sample holds a few counts of this clone. The CDR3 nucleotides read TGTGCCACCAGCACCAGCCGGACAGGATCGACTGAAGCTTTCTTT. Its protein product is CATSTSRTGSTEAFF. The chain is built from TRBV15 and TRBJ1-1; 7 nucleotides agree with TRBD1. Losses at the gene ends were 4 bases for V and 5 bases for J; bases not matched to a gene: 10. Germline CDR1 is LNHNV and CDR2 is YYDKDF (reference sequence). CDR3 length equals 15 residues.

The chain employs TRBV28 and TRBJ2-5, with 10 bases aligning to TRBD2. J lost 5 bases, V lost 6 bases, and 15 bases had no gene match. The CDR3 loop spans 17 amino acids. CDR1 and CDR2 (germline): MDHEN, SYDVKM. The CDR3 region is CASSGGLSGRARETQYF. The CDR3 coding sequence is TGTGCCAGCAGCGGGGGGTTAAGCGGGAGGGCCCGGGAGACCCAGTACTTC.

This chain joins TRBV27 and TRBJ2-7, with 9 bases aligning to TRBD2. Germline CDR1 is MNHEY and CDR2 is SMNVEV (reference sequence). J lost 6 bases, V lost 5 bases, and 17 bases had no gene match. This CDR3 is built from 17 residues. The CDR3 protein is CASSPLGAGGSTGEQYF. Here the CDR3 DNA reads TGTGCCAGCAGTCCATTAGGAGCGGGAGGATCGACGGGCGAGCAGTACTTC.

The V gene is TRBV6-4, the J gene TRBJ1-2; 7 bases line up with TRBD1. After removal of 2 bases from V and 2 bases from J, the junction contained 11 bases not matched to a gene. CDR3 length equals 17 residues. CDR1 MRHNA and CDR2 SNTAGT come from the germline V gene. This CDR3 is CASSDPGTVKINYGYTF. CDR3 coding DNA: TGTGCCAGCAGTGACCCAGGGACAGTTAAAATAAACTATGGCTACACCTTC.

Only a few counts were recorded for this clone. The gene calls are TRBV28 and TRBJ2-5; the match to TRBD2 covers 7 bases. This CDR3 comprises 15 residues. With V trimmed by 5 bases and J by 2 bases, 8 bases remained unmatched. The germline V gene encodes CDR1 MDHEN and CDR2 SYDVKM. CDR3 coding DNA: TGTGCCAGCAGTGGGGGGGGGAGGACGCAAGAGACCCAGTACTTC. It specifies CASSGGGRTQETQYF.

The V gene is TRBV28, the J gene TRBJ2-5; D gene uncertain. Near its end, the DNA agrees better with TRBJ2-7, so the J call may be wrong. CDR3 length equals 12 residues. Germline V gene sequence: CDR1 MDHEN, CDR2 SYDVKM. CDR3 sequence: CASSVAYYEQYF. CDR3 DNA sequence: TGTGCCAGCAGCGTTGCCTATTACGAGCAGTACTTC.

This clone turned up a few times. The chain combines TRBV5-1 with TRBJ2-3; 8 bases match TRBD1. This CDR3 contains 15 residues. Germline assignment: CDR1 SGHRS and CDR2 YFSETQ. Trimming at V came to 3 bases and at J to 0 bases, leaving 3 bases not matched to a gene. CDR3 sequence: CASSSGTGSTDTQYF. The CDR3, as DNA: TGCGCCAGCAGCTCCGGGACAGGTAGCACAGATACGCAGTATTTT.

V and J are TRBV28 and TRBJ2-7, with D tentatively TRBD1 (5 bases). Germline lookup yields CDR1 MDHEN and CDR2 SYDVKM. Trimming shortened V by 3 bases and J by 0 bases, and 9 bases separated the two germline ends. The CDR3 consists of 14 residues. This CDR3 is CASSFFTGSYEQYF. In DNA form, the CDR3 reads TGTGCCAGCAGTTTTTTCACAGGCTCCTACGAGCAGTACTTC. Based on the CDR3 plus reference TRBV28 and TRBJ2-7, the full variable domain is DVKVTQSSRYLVKRTGEKVFLECVQDMDHENMFWYRQDPGLGLRLIYFSYDVKMKEKGDIPEGYSVSREKKERFSLILESASTNQTSMYLCASSFFTGSYEQYFGPGTRLTVT.

V gene TRBV7-9 combines with J gene TRBJ1-2; TRBD1 agrees at 7 bases. The CDR3 extends over 15 amino acids. The junction had 10 bases not matched to a gene; V was cut back by 5 bases and J by 4 bases. Per the germline V gene, CDR1 is SEHNR and CDR2 is FQNEAQ (reference sequence). CDR3 region: CASSRGTASLYGYTF. As DNA, the CDR3 is TGTGCCAGCAGCCGAGGGACAGCCAGCCTCTATGGCTACACCTTC.